One TCR beta chain is described in this entry. Antigen: not known. The PCR contained 60 Vbeta and 13 Jbeta primers. Clones were read by immunoSEQ multiplex PCR, and TCRdb kept only the in-frame ones, dropping some. This sample carries more than 95,000 clones, around three quarters of them seen once, and the ten largest clones take roughly 13%. This specimen belongs to a study of cytomegalovirus exposure and HLA in healthy donors. Overall study findings and caveats: Among TCR sequences, most were rare, though some public TCRs appeared in many donors. Across HLA loci, a later analysis found differing TCR association rates, with DRB1 most and HLA-C fewest.

V was trimmed by 3 bases and J by 12 bases, leaving 19 bases between them. CDR1 is SGHKS and CDR2 is YYEKEE in the germline V gene (reference sequence). The CDR3 totals 13 residues. Sequenced input: PBMCs. V and J are TRBV5-5 and TRBJ2-7, with D perhaps matching TRBD1 (6 bases). This sequence was found in a woman in her sixties in good health and CMV-seropositive. CDR3 nucleotides: TGTGCCAGCAGCTCCCAACCCCTGCAACAGGGGTACTTC. Amino acid sequence: CASSSQPLQQGYF. The full variable domain, its missing parts supplied by reference TRBV5-5 and TRBJ2-7, is DAGVTQSPTHLIKTRGQQVTLRCSPISGHKSVSWYQQVLGQGPQFIFQYYEKEERGRGNFPDRFSARQFPNYSSELNVNALLLGDSALYLCASSSQPLQQGYFGPGTRLTVT.